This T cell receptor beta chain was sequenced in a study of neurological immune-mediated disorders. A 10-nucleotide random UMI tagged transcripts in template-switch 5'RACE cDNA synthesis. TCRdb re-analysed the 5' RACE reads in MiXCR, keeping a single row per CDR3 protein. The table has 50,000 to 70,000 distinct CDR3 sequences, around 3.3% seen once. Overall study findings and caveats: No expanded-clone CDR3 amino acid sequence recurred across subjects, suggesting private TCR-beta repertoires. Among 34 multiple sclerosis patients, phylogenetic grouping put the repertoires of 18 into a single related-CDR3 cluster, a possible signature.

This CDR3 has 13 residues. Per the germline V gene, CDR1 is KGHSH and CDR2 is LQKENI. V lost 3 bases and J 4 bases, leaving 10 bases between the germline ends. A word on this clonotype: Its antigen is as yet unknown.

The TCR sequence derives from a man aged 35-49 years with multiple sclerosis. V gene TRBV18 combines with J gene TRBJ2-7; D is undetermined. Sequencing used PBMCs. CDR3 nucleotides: TGTGCCAGCTCACCCTTAACAGTTTACGAGCAGTACTTC. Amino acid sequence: CASSPLTVYEQYF.